A selection of T cell receptor beta chains follows, all from one sample in a study of shared clonotypes between healthy human individuals. Sequencing used immunoSEQ multiplex PCR; TCRdb keeps in-frame clones, though not all of them. The table has roughly 530,000 clones, 90% to 96% seen once. The sequenced sample was naive CD4+ T cells sorted from blood. Receptors were obtained from a woman aged 25 to 39 in good health. CDR3s include the opening cysteine and the closing phenylalanine or tryptophan. A D gene is named only where the DNA matches it firmly. The size entry is marked missing in some rows and otherwise reads once, few, many or a size class.

j_call: TRBJ1-2
d_call: NA
clone_size: few
v_call: TRBV29-1
cdr3_nt: TGCAGCGTTGTCGGGTCGGGGCATACCGGCTACACCTTC
cdr3_aa: CSVVGSGHTGYTF

j_call: TRBJ2-7
d_call: TRBD1
clone_size: NA
v_call: TRBV6-5
cdr3_nt: TGTGCCAGCAGTAGCCGGGACAGACTATACTACGAGCAGTACTTC
cdr3_aa: CASSSRDRLYYEQYF

j_call: TRBJ2-5
d_call: NA
clone_size: NA
v_call: TRBV2
cdr3_nt: TGTGCCAGCACTCAGGAAGGGGCAGAGACCCAGTACTTC
cdr3_aa: CASTQEGAETQYF

j_call: TRBJ2-7
d_call: TRBD2
clone_size: once
v_call: TRBV6-6
cdr3_nt: TGTGCCAGCAGTTACTCGCGGGGGGGGAACGAGCAGTACTTC
cdr3_aa: CASSYSRGGNEQYF

j_call: TRBJ2-1
d_call: TRBD2
clone_size: NA
v_call: TRBV19
cdr3_nt: TGTGCCAGTAGTATAGGGCGTTTTGAGCGGGAGGGAGTAAATGAGCAGTTCTTC
cdr3_aa: CASSIGRFEREGVNEQFF

j_call: TRBJ2-7
d_call: NA
clone_size: NA
v_call: TRBV27
cdr3_nt: TGTGCCAGCAGTTTGTCTACCTACGAGCAGTACTTC
cdr3_aa: CASSLSTYEQYF

j_call: TRBJ2-2
d_call: NA
clone_size: NA
v_call: TRBV9
cdr3_nt: TGTGCCAGCAGCGTAGCCCCCAGGGGAGGCACCGGGGAGCTGTTTTTT
cdr3_aa: CASSVAPRGGTGELFF

j_call: TRBJ2-3
d_call: NA
clone_size: NA
v_call: TRBV6-1
cdr3_nt: TGTGCCACCTGGAGGGGGGCGGCGGGCACAGATACGCAGTATTTT
cdr3_aa: CATWRGAAGTDTQYF

j_call: TRBJ2-6
d_call: TRBD2
clone_size: NA
v_call: TRBV4-1
cdr3_nt: TGCGCCAGCAGCCAAATGGGACTAGCGGGAGACCTCTCTGGGGCCAACGTCCTGACTTTC
cdr3_aa: CASSQMGLAGDLSGANVLTF

j_call: TRBJ2-7
d_call: NA
clone_size: NA
v_call: TRBV27
cdr3_nt: TGTGCCAGCAGTTTTGACATCTCCTACGAGCAGTACTTC
cdr3_aa: CASSFDISYEQYF

j_call: TRBJ2-5
d_call: TRBD1
clone_size: NA
v_call: TRBV10-1
cdr3_nt: TGCGCCAGCTCCCGGGACAGGGAAGAGACCCAGTACTTC
cdr3_aa: CASSRDREETQYF

j_call: TRBJ2-5
d_call: TRBD1
clone_size: NA
v_call: TRBV7-7
cdr3_nt: TGTGCCAGTAGCTCCCGGGACAGGGGTTTCGAGACCCAGTACTTC
cdr3_aa: CASSSRDRGFETQYF

j_call: TRBJ2-3
d_call: TRBD2
clone_size: NA
v_call: TRBV18
cdr3_nt: TGTGCCAGCACCCAGACTAGCGGGAGCACAGATACGCAGTATTTT
cdr3_aa: CASTQTSGSTDTQYF

j_call: TRBJ2-5
d_call: NA
clone_size: NA
v_call: TRBV18
cdr3_nt: TGTGCCAGCTCACCCGTTCGCAGGACCCCAAAAGAGACCCAGTACTTC
cdr3_aa: CASSPVRRTPKETQYF

j_call: TRBJ2-7
d_call: TRBD2
clone_size: once
v_call: TRBV14
cdr3_nt: TGTGCCAGCAGCCAAGTTAGCGGGAGCTCCTACGAGCAGTACTTC
cdr3_aa: CASSQVSGSSYEQYF

j_call: TRBJ1-5
d_call: NA
clone_size: NA
v_call: TRBV5-8
cdr3_nt: TGTGCCAGCAGCTCTTACGGCGGGTCCTTTAAACAGCCCCAGCATTTT
cdr3_aa: CASSSYGGSFKQPQHF

j_call: TRBJ1-5
d_call: TRBD1
clone_size: NA
v_call: TRBV19
cdr3_nt: TGTGCCAGTAGTACGGGGACAGGGCAATTTCGGGACAATCAGCCCCAGCATTTT
cdr3_aa: CASSTGTGQFRDNQPQHF

j_call: TRBJ1-5
d_call: TRBD1
clone_size: NA
v_call: TRBV18
cdr3_nt: TGTGCCAGCTCAACCGGGACAGGTGATCAGCCCCAGCATTTT
cdr3_aa: CASSTGTGDQPQHF

j_call: TRBJ1-1
d_call: NA
clone_size: NA
v_call: TRBV6-5
cdr3_nt: TGTGCCAGCAGCTTTTTCGGGAACACTGAAGCTTTCTTT
cdr3_aa: CASSFFGNTEAFF

j_call: TRBJ1-5
d_call: NA
clone_size: NA
v_call: TRBV2
cdr3_nt: TGTGCCAGCAGTGAAGTAGAGCATCAGCCCCAGCATTTT
cdr3_aa: CASSEVEHQPQHF

j_call: TRBJ2-7
d_call: NA
clone_size: NA
v_call: TRBV5-1
cdr3_nt: TGCGCCAGCAGCTCCCTAGATGACAATCGCGAGCAGTACTTC
cdr3_aa: CASSSLDDNREQYF

j_call: TRBJ2-2
d_call: NA
clone_size: NA
v_call: TRBV29-1
cdr3_nt: TGCAGCGTTGAAGTAGGGGGGGCTAGCGACACCGGGGAGCTGTTTTTT
cdr3_aa: CSVEVGGASDTGELFF

j_call: TRBJ2-1
d_call: TRBD1
clone_size: once
v_call: TRBV28
cdr3_nt: TGTGCCAGCAGTTCCGACCGGGACAGCCTCTCTCCGGCTGAGCAGTTCTTC
cdr3_aa: CASSSDRDSLSPAEQFF

j_call: TRBJ2-1
d_call: NA
clone_size: NA
v_call: TRBV21-1
cdr3_nt: TGTGCCAGCAGCAAAGTAGTCGGACAGAGAAGGACTAGCGGGCCAACTTACAATGAGCAGTTCTTC
cdr3_aa: CASSKVVGQRRTSGPTYNEQFF

j_call: TRBJ2-7
d_call: TRBD1
clone_size: NA
v_call: TRBV25-1
cdr3_nt: TGTGCCAGCAGTGAAATACAGGGGGCCGACGGGCAGTACTTC
cdr3_aa: CASSEIQGADGQYF

j_call: TRBJ2-2
d_call: NA
clone_size: NA
v_call: TRBV19
cdr3_nt: TGTGCCAGCTTCGACCGGGCGGTCCTAACCGGGGAGCTGTTTTTT
cdr3_aa: CASFDRAVLTGELFF

j_call: TRBJ2-5
d_call: TRBD1
clone_size: NA
v_call: TRBV29-1
cdr3_nt: TGCAGCGTTGGACAGGGGTTGGGGCAGTACTTC
cdr3_aa: CSVGQGLGQYF

j_call: TRBJ1-1
d_call: NA
clone_size: NA
v_call: TRBV18
cdr3_nt: TGTGCCAGCTCACCAGGACGGAAGAACACTGAAGCTTTCTTT
cdr3_aa: CASSPGRKNTEAFF

j_call: TRBJ2-3
d_call: TRBD2
clone_size: NA
v_call: TRBV30
cdr3_nt: TGTGCCTGGGCGGTTAGCGGGAGCGCAGATACGCAGTATTTT
cdr3_aa: CAWAVSGSADTQYF

j_call: TRBJ1-6
d_call: NA
clone_size: once
v_call: TRBV7-2
cdr3_nt: TGTGCCAGCAGCTTTACCGGGACAACCAATAATTCACCCCTCCACTTT
cdr3_aa: CASSFTGTTNNSPLHF

j_call: TRBJ2-1
d_call: TRBD2
clone_size: NA
v_call: TRBV9
cdr3_nt: TGTGCCAGCAGCGCGGGGACTAGCGGGACCAATGAGCAGTTCTTC
cdr3_aa: CASSAGTSGTNEQFF

j_call: TRBJ1-2
d_call: NA
clone_size: NA
v_call: TRBV6-1
cdr3_nt: TGTGCCAGCAGAAAACCCCAAAACTATGGCTACACCTTC
cdr3_aa: CASRKPQNYGYTF

j_call: TRBJ1-1
d_call: NA
clone_size: NA
v_call: TRBV9
cdr3_nt: TGTGCCAGCAGCGTAGAAGGAGAGGGGAACACTGAAGCTTTCTTT
cdr3_aa: CASSVEGEGNTEAFF

j_call: TRBJ2-3
d_call: TRBD2
clone_size: NA
v_call: TRBV19
cdr3_nt: TGTGCCAGTAGCCGTGCCGGGACTAGCGGGAGCGGCACAGATACGCAGTATTTT
cdr3_aa: CASSRAGTSGSGTDTQYF

j_call: TRBJ1-1
d_call: NA
clone_size: NA
v_call: TRBV14
cdr3_nt: TGTGCCAGCAGCCAAGAGGCGGGCTACTGGAACACTGAAGCTTTCTTT
cdr3_aa: CASSQEAGYWNTEAFF

j_call: TRBJ1-1
d_call: TRBD1
clone_size: NA
v_call: TRBV5-1
cdr3_nt: TGCGCCAGCAGCTCCCCAAGGGGGCAAGTGAACACTGAAGCTTTCTTT
cdr3_aa: CASSSPRGQVNTEAFF

j_call: TRBJ2-1
d_call: TRBD2
clone_size: NA
v_call: TRBV27
cdr3_nt: TGTGCCAGCACCCCAAGTAGCGGGAACTACAATGAGCAGTTCTTC
cdr3_aa: CASTPSSGNYNEQFF

j_call: TRBJ1-6
d_call: NA
clone_size: NA
v_call: TRBV4-2
cdr3_nt: TGTGCCAGCAGCCAATTAGGCAGTTTAACCTCCTATAATTCACCCCTCCACTTT
cdr3_aa: CASSQLGSLTSYNSPLHF

j_call: TRBJ2-7
d_call: TRBD2
clone_size: NA
v_call: TRBV7-2
cdr3_nt: TGTGCCAGCAGCATAGGAGGGCAGGGAGGGTACGAGCAGTACTTC
cdr3_aa: CASSIGGQGGYEQYF

j_call: TRBJ2-4
d_call: NA
clone_size: NA
v_call: TRBV30
cdr3_nt: TGTGCCTGGAGTGGGAACCGGGTCCGGTCGCACTTC
cdr3_aa: CAWSGNRVRSHF

j_call: TRBJ2-1
d_call: NA
clone_size: once
v_call: TRBV30
cdr3_nt: TGTGCCTGGAGTGTAAGGGGAAGGGCCTACAATGAGCAGTTCTTC
cdr3_aa: CAWSVRGRAYNEQFF

j_call: TRBJ2-7
d_call: TRBD1
clone_size: NA
v_call: TRBV28
cdr3_nt: TGTGCCAGCAGAGGACAGGGGACCTCCTACGAGCAGTACTTC
cdr3_aa: CASRGQGTSYEQYF

j_call: TRBJ2-1
d_call: NA
clone_size: NA
v_call: TRBV14
cdr3_nt: TGTGCCAGCAGCCTCGACACCAGCTCCTACAATGAGCAGTTCTTC
cdr3_aa: CASSLDTSSYNEQFF

j_call: TRBJ2-1
d_call: TRBD2
clone_size: NA
v_call: TRBV7-2
cdr3_nt: TGTGCCAGCAGCTTAGCCGGGACTAGCAGTTACAATGAGCAGTTCTTC
cdr3_aa: CASSLAGTSSYNEQFF

j_call: TRBJ1-4
d_call: TRBD1
clone_size: NA
v_call: TRBV28
cdr3_nt: TGTGCCAGCACATCAGGACAGGGCGCGTATCGTGGTGAAAAACTGTTTTTT
cdr3_aa: CASTSGQGAYRGEKLFF

j_call: TRBJ1-2
d_call: NA
clone_size: once
v_call: TRBV4-3
cdr3_nt: TGCGCCAGCAGCCAAGATGGTACAATTCACTTC
cdr3_aa: CASSQDGTIHF

j_call: TRBJ2-7
d_call: TRBD2
clone_size: NA
v_call: TRBV28
cdr3_nt: TGTGCCAGCAGCCGAAGCGGGAGGGAATACGAGCAGTACTTC
cdr3_aa: CASSRSGREYEQYF

j_call: TRBJ2-7
d_call: NA
clone_size: NA
v_call: TRBV11-2
cdr3_nt: TGTGCCAGCAGCTTAGGGGGGGTATATCCCTACGAGCAGTACTTC
cdr3_aa: CASSLGGVYPYEQYF

j_call: TRBJ2-7
d_call: TRBD1
clone_size: NA
v_call: TRBV18
cdr3_nt: TGTGCCAGCTCACCCCAGGCAGGGGGCCCCTACGAGCAGTACTTC
cdr3_aa: CASSPQAGGPYEQYF

j_call: TRBJ1-4
d_call: NA
clone_size: NA
v_call: TRBV2
cdr3_nt: TGTGCCAGCAAGGGGACTAATGAAAAACTGTTTTTT
cdr3_aa: CASKGTNEKLFF

j_call: TRBJ2-7
d_call: NA
clone_size: NA
v_call: TRBV10-3
cdr3_nt: TGTGCCATCAGTGACCCAGACTCGTCCTACGAGCAGTACTTC
cdr3_aa: CAISDPDSSYEQYF

j_call: TRBJ2-1
d_call: NA
clone_size: NA
v_call: TRBV6-6
cdr3_nt: TGTGCCAGCAGCCTCGGTAGCGCCCCATGGGATGAGCAGTTCTTC
cdr3_aa: CASSLGSAPWDEQFF

j_call: TRBJ2-5
d_call: TRBD1
clone_size: NA
v_call: TRBV5-1
cdr3_nt: TGCGCCAGCAGCTTGGGGGACAGGGCGCCCCTTCAAGAGACCCAGTACTTC
cdr3_aa: CASSLGDRAPLQETQYF

j_call: TRBJ2-4
d_call: NA
clone_size: NA
v_call: TRBV11-3
cdr3_nt: TGTGCCAGCAGCTTAGGGTTCAGGGACATTCAGTACTTC
cdr3_aa: CASSLGFRDIQYF

j_call: TRBJ2-7
d_call: TRBD1
clone_size: NA
v_call: TRBV28
cdr3_nt: TGTGCCAGCAGCGCAGGACAGGGCCGGAGGTACTTC
cdr3_aa: CASSAGQGRRYF